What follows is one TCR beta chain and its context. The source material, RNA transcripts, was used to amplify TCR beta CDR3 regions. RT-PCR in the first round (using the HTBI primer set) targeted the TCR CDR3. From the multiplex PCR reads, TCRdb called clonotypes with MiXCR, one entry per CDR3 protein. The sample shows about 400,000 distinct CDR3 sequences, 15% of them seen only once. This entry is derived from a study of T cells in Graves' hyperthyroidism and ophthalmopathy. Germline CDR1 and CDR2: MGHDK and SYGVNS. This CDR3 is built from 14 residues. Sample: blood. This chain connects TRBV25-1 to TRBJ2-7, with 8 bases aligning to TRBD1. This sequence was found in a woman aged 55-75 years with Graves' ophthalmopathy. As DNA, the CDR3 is TGTGCTACAGGAGGGACAGGAAGTACGTACGAGCAGTACTTC. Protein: CATGGTGSTYEQYF.